This TCR beta chain was obtained from a study of vaccination and CD4 T cells after COVID-19. Study summary: Drawing of post-COVID samples took place a median roughly 95 days after diagnosis (range 35 to 161).

In germline, CDR1 is LNHDA, CDR2 SQIVND (reference sequence). The V end lost 8 bases, the J end lost 4 bases, and 14 bases lay between the germline ends. The CDR3 totals 13 residues. Cultured CD4+ T cell DNA was sequenced using the Oncomine TCR Beta short-read assay. A single record per CDR3 protein comes from TCRdb applying MiXCR to the PCR reads. In the table there are around 20,000 distinct CDR3 sequences, 30% to 40% of which are singletons. With regard to this clonotype: Its specificity is unknown.

Treatment in this sample: approximately 10-day PBMC culture with coronavirus spike peptide pools or control peptides (ViraFEST assay). Researchers reported culturing approximately 2 million PBMCs per well with approximately 10 IU/ml IL-2 and about 9 ug/ml peptide pools. Sample: cultured CD4+ T cells from blood. The receptor was isolated from a human donor with COVID-19. V and J are TRBV19 and TRBJ1-2, with D possibly TRBD1 on 6 matching bases. The CDR3 DNA sequence: TGTGCCAGTCGGGACACAGGGAGCTATGGCTACACCTTC. It is translated as CASRDTGSYGYTF.